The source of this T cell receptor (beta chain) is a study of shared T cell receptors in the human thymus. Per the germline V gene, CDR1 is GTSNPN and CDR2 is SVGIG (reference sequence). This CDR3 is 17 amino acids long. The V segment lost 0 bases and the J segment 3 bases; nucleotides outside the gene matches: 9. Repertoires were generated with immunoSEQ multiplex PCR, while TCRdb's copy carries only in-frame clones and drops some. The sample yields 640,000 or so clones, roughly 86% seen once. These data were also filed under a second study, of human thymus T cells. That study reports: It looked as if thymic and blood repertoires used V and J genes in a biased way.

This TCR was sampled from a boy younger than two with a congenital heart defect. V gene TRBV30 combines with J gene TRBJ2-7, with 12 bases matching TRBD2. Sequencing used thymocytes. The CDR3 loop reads CAWSVTPWTSGDYEQYF. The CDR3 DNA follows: TGTGCCTGGAGTGTTACCCCTTGGACTAGCGGGGACTACGAGCAGTACTTC.